One and the same sample provided the 23 T cell receptor beta chains below, sequenced in a study of T cells in Graves' hyperthyroidism and ophthalmopathy (dated by TCRdb to between 2017 and 2020). Receptor libraries were prepared by multiplex PCR. The data were produced on an Illumina HiSeq 2000. The TCR beta CDR3 regions were amplified from the RNA transcripts. For the first round of RT-PCR on the TCR CDR3, the HTBI primer set was used together with the Qiagen OneStep RT-PCR kit. Clones were called with MiXCR by TCRdb after fastp trimmed the public reads at Q25, and only in-frame beta chains were retained. Merged by CDR3 protein, the rows form single entries marked with the most common genes and DNA. The sample table contains hundreds of thousands of distinct CDR3 sequences; only one count was recorded for approximately 15% of them. The top ten constitute roughly 10% of the sample. What was sequenced was blood. The receptor source for this set is a woman between 18 and 29 years old with Graves' hyperthyroidism.

CDR3 sequence reads: CSAIQGAEETQYF. The DNA of the CDR3 is TGCAGTGCAATACAGGGGGCTGAGGAGACCCAGTACTTC. This chain links TRBV20-1 with TRBJ2-5; 9 nucleotides line up with TRBD1. The germline V gene encodes CDR1 DFQATT and CDR2 SNEGSKA (reference sequence). The J segment lost 5 bases and the V segment lost 6 bases, leaving 7 bases of the junction unmatched. The CDR3 has 13 residues.

Many counts were recorded for this clonotype. This chain joins TRBV30 and TRBJ2-5; D unclear. With 0 bases removed from V and 0 bases from J, the gap between germline ends came to 5 bases. Germline CDR1 GTSNPN, CDR2 SVGIG (reference sequence). This CDR3 contains 13 residues. CDR3 in DNA: TGTGCCTGGAGTGTTGGGAACCAAGAGACCCAGTACTTC. Amino acid sequence: CAWSVGNQETQYF.

The table lists this clonotype with many counts. The chain has TRBV7-9 and TRBJ2-7; TRBD2 matches at 11 bases. V dropped 5 bases and J dropped 2; count of bases not matched to a gene: 8. CDR1 SEHNR and CDR2 FQNEAQ come from the germline V gene (reference sequence). The CDR3 runs to 16 residues. CDR3 residues: CASSQAPTSGTYEQYF. The CDR3, as DNA: TGTGCCAGCAGCCAAGCCCCGACTAGCGGGACCTACGAGCAGTACTTC.

This clonotype was found a few times. The chain joins TRBV2 to TRBJ2-7; D is unresolved. V lost 5 bases and J lost 1, with 15 bases in between. CDR3 length equals 15 residues. CDR1 and CDR2 from the germline V gene are SNHLY and FYNNEI. The CDR3 sequence: CASSKSETASYEQYF. The CDR3 nucleotides are TGTGCCAGCAGTAAATCCGAGACGGCGTCCTACGAGCAGTACTTC.

This clonotype was seen many times. J is TRBJ2-7 and V is TRBV15, with TRBD2 as a possible D gene (6 bases). This CDR3 region has 17 residues. V was trimmed by 0 bases and J by 1 base, leaving 16 bases between them. Germline CDR1 and CDR2: LNHNV and YYDKDF (reference sequence). CDR3 amino acids: CATSRDRDSGYSYEQYF. The DNA of the CDR3 is TGTGCCACCAGCAGAGATCGGGATAGCGGATATTCCTACGAGCAGTACTTC.

This clonotype was detected many times. The V call is TRBV7-8, the J call TRBJ2-5, with a weak D call TRBD1 (5 bases). CDR1 is SGHVS, CDR2 FQNEAQ, per germline. The CDR3 length is 15 residues. The V and J ends lost 2 bases and 1 base respectively, with 11 bases between them. In DNA form, the CDR3 reads TGTGCCAGCAGCTTACAATGGCAGGGCCAAGAGACCCAGTACTTC. Encoded protein: CASSLQWQGQETQYF.

This clonotype was detected ten times or more. This chain joins TRBV7-9 and TRBJ2-1, with 8 bases matching TRBD2. CDR1 and CDR2 (germline): SEHNR, FQNEAQ (reference sequence). This CDR3 is built from 19 residues. After removal of 2 bases from V and 4 bases from J, the junction contained 16 bases not matched to a gene. The CDR3 DNA reads TGTGCCAGCAGCTTACGTGCCCAGCGGGAGCCCTTCCCTTACAATGAGCAGTTCTTC. It specifies CASSLRAQREPFPYNEQFF.

The chain employs TRBV7-9 and TRBJ2-5; 12 bases map to TRBD2. This CDR3 spans 14 amino acids. Germline CDR1 SEHNR, CDR2 FQNEAQ (reference sequence). V gave up 6 bases and J gave up 13 bases; unmatched junction bases: 12. The CDR3 protein is CASSQGGLAGGAYF. CDR3 DNA: TGTGCCAGCAGTCAGGGGGGACTAGCGGGCGGCGCGTACTTC. The full variable domain, its missing parts supplied by reference TRBV7-9 and TRBJ2-5, is DTGVSQNPRHKITKRGQNVTFRCDPISEHNRLYWYRQTLGQGPEFLTYFQNEAQLEKSRLLSDRFSAERPKGSFSTLEIQRTEQGDSAMYLCASSQGGLAGGAYFGPGTRLLVL.

The chain joins TRBV10-3 to TRBJ1-4; D perhaps matches TRBD1 (5 bases). Germline V gene sequence: CDR1 ENHRY, CDR2 SYGVKD. CDR3 length: 17 amino acids. With 4 bases removed from V and 0 bases from J, the gap between germline ends came to 15 bases. In DNA form, the CDR3 reads TGTGCCATCAGTGGGCCTTGGGGGAGACCAACTAATGAAAAACTGTTTTTT. Translated, it gives CAISGPWGRPTNEKLFF.

This clonotype was detected many times. The chain carries TRBV5-1 and TRBJ2-1; D not resolved. V was shortened by 4 bases and J by 6 bases, with 11 bases between the two germline ends. This CDR3 comprises 13 residues. CDR1 SGHRS and CDR2 YFSETQ come from the germline V gene. In nucleotides, the CDR3 is TGCGCCAGCAGCCCCCTACTGAGCAATGAGCAGTTCTTC. Translating it yields CASSPLLSNEQFF.

This clonotype was seen a handful of times. The gene calls are TRBV15 and TRBJ1-2; TRBD1 matches 8 bases. Germline V gene lookup returns CDR1 LNHNV and CDR2 YYDKDF (reference sequence). CDR3 length: 18 residues. Losses at the gene ends were 1 base for V and 2 bases for J; bases not matched to a gene: 12. CDR3 sequence reads: CATSRGYNTGGRNYGYTF. CDR3 bases: TGTGCCACCAGCAGAGGGTATAATACAGGGGGTAGAAACTATGGCTACACCTTC.

As for this clonotype: At one of its ends the junction is not consistent with the germline gene, which may arise from a read error. This chain links TRBV7-8 with TRBJ2-2, with 10 bases aligning to TRBD2. The CDR3 extends over 18 amino acids. Germline V gene sequence: CDR1 SGHVS, CDR2 FQNEAQ. DNA of the CDR3: TGTGCCAGCAGCTTAACGAGAATAGCGGGAGGAGACACCAGGGAGCTGTTTTTT. Translated: CASSLTRIAGGDTRELFF. Full variable domain (outside the CDR3, taken from reference TRBV7-8 and TRBJ2-2): GAGVSQSPRYKVAKRGQDVALRCDPISGHVSLFWYQQALGQGPEFLTYFQNEAQLDKSGLPSDRFFAERPEGSVSTLKIQRTQQEDSAVYLCASSLTRIAGGDTRELFFGEGSRLTVL.

The sample holds many counts of this clonotype. The chain uses TRBV24-1 and TRBJ1-5; 8 nucleotides agree with TRBD1. The CDR3 contains 17 residues. Trimming removed 9 bases from V and 3 bases from J; junction bases left unmatched: 15. Germline CDR1 KGHDR, CDR2 SFDVKD. DNA of the CDR3: TGTGCCACCCTCCAGGGACAGGCAACTAAGACCAATCAGCCCCAGCATTTT. It translates to CATLQGQATKTNQPQHF.

The rearrangement uses TRBV10-3 and TRBJ2-2, with D tentatively TRBD2 (6 bases). The CDR3 contains 14 residues. V lost 8 bases to trimming and J lost 1 base, with 11 bases between them. The germline gives CDR1 ENHRY, CDR2 SYGVKD. The CDR3 here is CAIGGIVNTGELFF. The DNA of the CDR3 is TGTGCCATCGGAGGGATAGTGAACACCGGGGAGCTGTTTTTT.

This chain uses TRBV19 with TRBJ1-2; D not certain. From germline, CDR1 is LNHDA and CDR2 SQIVND (reference sequence). V shed 9 bases and J shed 2 bases, with 16 bases lying between them. The CDR3 loop spans 14 amino acids. CDR3 region: CASVPFDGNYGYTF. As DNA, the CDR3 is TGTGCCAGCGTACCCTTCGACGGAAACTATGGCTACACCTTC.

This clonotype was counted a few times. This sequence joins TRBV7-9 and TRBJ2-5, with D maybe TRBD1 (6 bases). V lost 7 bases and J lost 1, with 16 bases in between. CDR3 length: 15 amino acids. Germline V CDR1 and CDR2: SEHNR, FQNEAQ (reference sequence). CDR3 region: CASNGTRKGQETQYF. CDR3 bases: TGTGCCAGCAACGGGACACGTAAAGGCCAAGAGACCCAGTACTTC.

This clonotype was detected many times. This chain connects TRBV5-5 to TRBJ1-1; D possibly corresponds to TRBD1 (5 bases). V dropped 2 bases and J dropped 5 bases, with 10 bases sitting between them. The CDR3 has 13 amino acids. Germline loops: CDR1 SGHKS, CDR2 YYEKEE (reference sequence). The chain's CDR3 is CASSFLGGTEAFF. DNA of the CDR3: TGTGCCAGCAGCTTTCTCGGGGGGACTGAAGCTTTCTTT.

This chain joins TRBV5-4 and TRBJ2-4; D might be TRBD2 (6 bases). Trimming removed 4 bases from V and 1 base from J, with 15 bases in between. The CDR3 loop spans 16 amino acids. Germline-derived CDR1 and CDR2 are SGHNT and YYREEE (reference sequence). The CDR3 nucleotides are TGTGCCAGCAGCAGCCCCGGGGGTCGGGCCAAAAACATTCAGTACTTC. It encodes CASSSPGGRAKNIQYF.

The V call is TRBV29-1, the J call TRBJ1-5; 10 positions match TRBD1. Germline CDR1 is SQVTM and CDR2 is ANQGSEA. After removal of 1 base from V and 9 bases from J, the junction contained 9 bases not matched to a gene. The CDR3 loop spans 15 amino acids. The CDR3 region has the DNA TGCAGCGTTGAAGCCGGGACAGGGGCTGGGGGGCCCCAGCATTTT. Translated: CSVEAGTGAGGPQHF.

The table lists this clonotype with a few counts. The chain is built from TRBV29-1 and TRBJ2-5; unclear D gene. Germline CDR1 reads SQVTM; CDR2 reads ANQGSEA. There are 12 residues in the CDR3. Trimming took 7 bases from V and 5 from J, leaving 14 bases between them. As DNA, the CDR3 is TGCAGCGCCTACGGAAGATCGGAGACCCAGTACTTC. Translating it yields CSAYGRSETQYF.

This clonotype was counted only a few times. This sequence joins TRBV6-5 and TRBJ2-7; perhaps TRBD1 as D (6 bases). Germline V lookup: CDR1 MNHEY, CDR2 SVGAGI. The CDR3 spans 14 residues. V lost 3 bases to trimming and J lost 2 bases, with 11 bases between them. The CDR3 nucleotides are TGTGCCAGCAGTTATGGACAGCAGGCCTACGAGCAGTACTTC. Translation: CASSYGQQAYEQYF.

V gene TRBV27 combines with J gene TRBJ2-7; 7 bases map to TRBD1. Germline V gives CDR1 MNHEY, CDR2 SMNVEV (reference sequence). J lost 7 bases, V lost 4 bases, and 13 bases had no gene match. CDR3 length equals 15 residues. This CDR3 is CASSSTGARENEQYF. In DNA form, the CDR3 reads TGTGCCAGCAGTTCAACAGGGGCCAGGGAAAATGAGCAGTACTTC.

This clonotype was detected many times. The chain recombines TRBV7-8 with TRBJ2-3; either TRBD1 or TRBD2 may supply D (5 bases each). This CDR3 is built from 16 residues. The germline gives CDR1 SGHVS, CDR2 FQNEAQ. Trimming took 2 bases from V and 0 from J, leaving 12 bases between them. The CDR3 DNA follows: TGTGCCAGCAGCTTACGATCGGGACCTAGCACAGATACGCAGTATTTT. This sequence encodes CASSLRSGPSTDTQYF. The variable domain in full, with the rest retrieved from reference TRBV7-8 and TRBJ2-3, is GAGVSQSPRYKVAKRGQDVALRCDPISGHVSLFWYQQALGQGPEFLTYFQNEAQLDKSGLPSDRFFAERPEGSVSTLKIQRTQQEDSAVYLCASSLRSGPSTDTQYFGPGTRLTVL.